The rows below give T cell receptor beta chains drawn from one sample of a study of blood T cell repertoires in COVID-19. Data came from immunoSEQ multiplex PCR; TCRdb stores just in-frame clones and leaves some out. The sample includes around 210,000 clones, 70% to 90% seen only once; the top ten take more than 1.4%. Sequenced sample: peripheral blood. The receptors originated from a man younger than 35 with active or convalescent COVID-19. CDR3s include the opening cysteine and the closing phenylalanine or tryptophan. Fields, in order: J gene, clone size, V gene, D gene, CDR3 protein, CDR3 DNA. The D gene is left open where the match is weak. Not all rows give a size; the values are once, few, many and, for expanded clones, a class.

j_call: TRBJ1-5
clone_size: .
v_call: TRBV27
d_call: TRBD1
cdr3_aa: CASRSDRGGIGNQPQHF
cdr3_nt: TGTGCCAGCAGGTCGGACAGGGGAGGGATAGGCAATCAGCCCCAGCATTTT

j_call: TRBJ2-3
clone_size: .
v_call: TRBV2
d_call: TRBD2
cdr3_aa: CASRPTSGSHTDTQYF
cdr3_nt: TGTGCCAGCAGGCCGACTAGCGGGAGCCACACAGATACGCAGTATTTT

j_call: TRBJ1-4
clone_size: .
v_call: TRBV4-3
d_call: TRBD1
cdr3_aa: CASSQGDRAPNEKLFF
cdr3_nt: TGCGCCAGCAGCCAAGGCGACAGGGCCCCTAATGAAAAACTGTTTTTT

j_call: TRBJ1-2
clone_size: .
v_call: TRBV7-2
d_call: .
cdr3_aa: CASSEDSLSGYGYTF
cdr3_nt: TGTGCCAGCAGCGAGGACAGCCTTTCAGGCTATGGCTACACCTTC

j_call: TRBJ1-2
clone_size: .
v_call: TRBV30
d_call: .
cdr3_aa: CAWSVSPRRWGYTF
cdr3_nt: TGTGCCTGGAGTGTTTCCCCCCGGAGGTGGGGCTACACCTTC

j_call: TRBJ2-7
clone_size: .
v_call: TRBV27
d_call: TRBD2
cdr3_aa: CASSLGGYEQYF
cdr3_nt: TGTGCCAGCAGTTTGGGAGGGTACGAGCAGTACTTC

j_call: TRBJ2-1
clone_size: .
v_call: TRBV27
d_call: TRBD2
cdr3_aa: CASSLLLAGVSEQFF
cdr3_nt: TGTGCCAGCAGCTTACTCCTAGCGGGAGTTAGTGAGCAGTTCTTC

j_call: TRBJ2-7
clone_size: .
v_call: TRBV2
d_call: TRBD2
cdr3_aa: CASFGLAGVPTAYEQYF
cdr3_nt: TGTGCCAGCTTCGGACTAGCGGGAGTCCCCACGGCCTACGAGCAGTACTTC

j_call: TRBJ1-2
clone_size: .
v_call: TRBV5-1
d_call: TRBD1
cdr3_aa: CASSSGQGAVGYTF
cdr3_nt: TGCGCCAGCAGCTCGGGACAGGGGGCGGTCGGCTACACCTTC

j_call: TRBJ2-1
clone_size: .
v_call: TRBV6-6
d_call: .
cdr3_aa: CASSLETGSYNEQFF
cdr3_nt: TGTGCCAGCAGCCTAGAGACAGGCTCCTACAATGAGCAGTTCTTC

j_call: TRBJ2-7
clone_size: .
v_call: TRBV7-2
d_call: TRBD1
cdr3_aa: CASSSFQGALRHYEQYF
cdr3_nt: TGTGCCAGCAGCTCCTTTCAGGGGGCCCTCCGCCACTACGAGCAGTACTTC

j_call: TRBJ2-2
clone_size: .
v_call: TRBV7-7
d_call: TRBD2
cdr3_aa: CASSPRLAGDTGELFF
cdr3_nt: TGTGCTAGCAGCCCAAGACTAGCGGGTGACACCGGGGAGCTGTTTTTT

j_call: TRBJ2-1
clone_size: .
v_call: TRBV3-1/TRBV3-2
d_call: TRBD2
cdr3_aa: CASSHLAGGYNEQFF
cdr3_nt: TGTGCCAGCAGCCACCTAGCGGGAGGGTACAATGAGCAGTTCTTC

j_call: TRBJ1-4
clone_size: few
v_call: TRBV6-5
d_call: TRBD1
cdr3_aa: CASSYAPRGPNEKLFF
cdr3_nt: TGTGCCAGCAGTTACGCGCCCAGGGGGCCTAATGAAAAACTGTTTTTT

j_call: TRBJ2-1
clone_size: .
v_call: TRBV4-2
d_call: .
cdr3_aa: CASSQLMLGGNEQFF
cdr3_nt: TGTGCCAGCAGCCAGCTCATGCTAGGGGGCAATGAGCAGTTCTTC

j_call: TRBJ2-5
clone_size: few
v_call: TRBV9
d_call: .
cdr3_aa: CASSVDPLSQETQYF
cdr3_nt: TGTGCCAGCAGCGTAGATCCGCTATCCCAAGAGACCCAGTACTTC

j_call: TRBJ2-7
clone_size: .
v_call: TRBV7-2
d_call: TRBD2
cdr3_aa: CASSPTRGLAFYEQYF
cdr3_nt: TGTGCCAGCAGCCCTACCCGGGGACTAGCGTTTTACGAGCAGTACTTC

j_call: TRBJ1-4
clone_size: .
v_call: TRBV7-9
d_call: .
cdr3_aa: CASSNVRDTKTALEKLFF
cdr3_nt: TGTGCCAGCAGCAATGTCCGGGACACTAAGACCGCCCTTGAAAAACTGTTTTTT

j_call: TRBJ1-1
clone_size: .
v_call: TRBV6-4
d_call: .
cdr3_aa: CASRTRENTEAFF
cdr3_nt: TGTGCCAGCAGGACCCGGGAGAACACTGAAGCTTTCTTT

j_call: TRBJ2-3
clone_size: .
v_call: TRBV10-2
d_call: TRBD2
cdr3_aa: CASRGLAKGTDTQYF
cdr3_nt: TGCGCCAGCAGGGGACTAGCGAAGGGGACAGATACGCAGTATTTT

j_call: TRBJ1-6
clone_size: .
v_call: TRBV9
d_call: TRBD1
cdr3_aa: CASSVQGASYNSPLHF
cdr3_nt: TGTGCCAGCAGCGTCCAGGGGGCTTCCTATAATTCACCCCTCCACTTT

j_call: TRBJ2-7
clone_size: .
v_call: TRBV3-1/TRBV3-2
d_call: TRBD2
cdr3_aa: CASSQPGGAGGSYEQYF
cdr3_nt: TGTGCCAGCAGCCAACCCGGAGGAGCGGGAGGATCCTACGAGCAGTACTTC

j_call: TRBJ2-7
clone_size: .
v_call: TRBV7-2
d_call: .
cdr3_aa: CASSLARGRALSYEQYF
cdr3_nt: TGTGCCAGCAGCTTAGCGCGCGGCAGAGCCCTCTCCTACGAGCAGTACTTC

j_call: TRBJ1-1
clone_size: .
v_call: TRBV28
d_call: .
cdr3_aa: CASSLFSGKMNTEAFF
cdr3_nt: TGTGCCAGCAGTTTATTTAGCGGGAAAATGAACACTGAAGCTTTCTTT

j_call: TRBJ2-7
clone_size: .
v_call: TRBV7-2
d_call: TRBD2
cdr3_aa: CASSSSLAGGLLPIEQYF
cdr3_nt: TGTGCCAGCAGCTCGAGCCTAGCGGGAGGGCTGTTACCGATCGAGCAGTACTTC

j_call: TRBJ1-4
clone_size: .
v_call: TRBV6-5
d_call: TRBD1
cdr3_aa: CASSFYRGVGEKLFF
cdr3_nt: TGTGCCAGCAGTTTTTACAGGGGTGTTGGTGAAAAACTGTTTTTT

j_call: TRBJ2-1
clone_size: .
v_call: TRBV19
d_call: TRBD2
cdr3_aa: CASGKPAGGGWDEQFF
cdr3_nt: TGTGCCAGTGGTAAACCAGCGGGAGGAGGTTGGGATGAGCAGTTCTTC

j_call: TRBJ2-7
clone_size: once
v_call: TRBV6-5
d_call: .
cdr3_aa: CASRRERSRYEQYF
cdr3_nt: TGTGCCAGCCGTCGGGAGCGTAGTCGGTACGAGCAGTACTTC

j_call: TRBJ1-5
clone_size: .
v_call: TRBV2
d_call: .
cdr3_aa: CASSIQGWDQPQHF
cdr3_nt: TGTGCCAGCAGCATACAGGGTTGGGATCAGCCCCAGCATTTT

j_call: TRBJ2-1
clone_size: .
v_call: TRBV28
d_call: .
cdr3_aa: CASSHPGGGGSSYNEQFF
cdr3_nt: TGTGCCAGCAGCCACCCCGGCGGGGGCGGGAGCTCCTACAATGAGCAGTTCTTC

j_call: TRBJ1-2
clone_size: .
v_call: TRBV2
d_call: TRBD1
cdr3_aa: CASSGDRGDYGYTF
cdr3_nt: TGTGCCAGCAGTGGGGACAGGGGGGACTATGGCTACACCTTC

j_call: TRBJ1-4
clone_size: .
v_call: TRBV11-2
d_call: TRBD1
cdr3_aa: CASSLDGRGQGNEKLFF
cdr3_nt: TGTGCCAGCAGCTTAGACGGGAGGGGACAGGGTAATGAAAAACTGTTTTTT

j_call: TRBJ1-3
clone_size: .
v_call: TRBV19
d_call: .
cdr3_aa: CASSRGEVGNTIYF
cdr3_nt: TGTGCCAGTAGTCGCGGAGAGGTCGGAAACACCATATATTTT

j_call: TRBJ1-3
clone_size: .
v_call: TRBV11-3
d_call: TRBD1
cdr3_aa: CASSLDRTGTTIYF
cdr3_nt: TGTGCCAGCAGCTTAGATCGGACAGGGACCACCATATATTTT

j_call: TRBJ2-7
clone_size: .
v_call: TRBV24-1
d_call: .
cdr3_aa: CATSDPAGEQYF
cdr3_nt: TGTGCCACCAGTGATCCGGCAGGCGAGCAGTACTTC

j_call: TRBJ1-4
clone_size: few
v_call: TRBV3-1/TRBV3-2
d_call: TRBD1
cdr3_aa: CASRQTGINEKLFF
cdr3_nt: TGTGCCAGCAGGCAGACAGGGATTAATGAAAAACTGTTTTTT

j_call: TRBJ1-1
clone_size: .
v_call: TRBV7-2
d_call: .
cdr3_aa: CASSLLSPRAFF
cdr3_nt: TGTGCCAGCAGCTTGTTGTCTCCCCGGGCTTTCTTT

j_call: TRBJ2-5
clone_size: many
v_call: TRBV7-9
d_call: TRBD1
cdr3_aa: CASSFKGATKETQYF
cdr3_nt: TGTGCCAGCAGCTTTAAGGGGGCGACTAAAGAGACCCAGTACTTC

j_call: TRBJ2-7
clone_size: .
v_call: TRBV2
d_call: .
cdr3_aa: CASSGRRRGLGSYEQYF
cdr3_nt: TGTGCCAGCAGTGGAAGGCGGAGGGGGCTTGGCTCCTACGAGCAGTACTTC

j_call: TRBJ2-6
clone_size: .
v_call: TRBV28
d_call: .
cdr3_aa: CASSFGAGANVLTF
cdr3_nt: TGTGCCAGCAGTTTCGGGGCTGGGGCCAACGTCCTGACTTTC

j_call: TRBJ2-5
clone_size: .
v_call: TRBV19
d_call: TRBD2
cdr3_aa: CASSIERPSLAGTQYF
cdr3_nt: TGTGCCAGTAGTATCGAACGGCCCTCTCTAGCGGGGACCCAGTACTTC

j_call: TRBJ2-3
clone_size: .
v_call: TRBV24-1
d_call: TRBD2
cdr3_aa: CATSDPSGTSTDTQYF
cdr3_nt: TGTGCCACCAGTGATCCCAGCGGGACCAGCACAGATACGCAGTATTTT

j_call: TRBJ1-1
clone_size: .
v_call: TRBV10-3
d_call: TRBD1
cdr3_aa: CAISEPLTGARNTEAFF
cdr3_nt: TGTGCCATCAGTGAGCCCCTGACAGGGGCAAGGAACACTGAAGCTTTCTTT

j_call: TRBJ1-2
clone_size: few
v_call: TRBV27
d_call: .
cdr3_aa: CASSFGTAPHGYTF
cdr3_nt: TGTGCCAGCAGTTTCGGAACAGCTCCCCATGGCTACACCTTC

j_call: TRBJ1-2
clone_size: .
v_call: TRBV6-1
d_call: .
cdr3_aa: CASSDLGGVDYGYTF
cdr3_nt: TGTGCCAGCAGTGATCTCGGAGGGGTTGACTATGGCTACACCTTC

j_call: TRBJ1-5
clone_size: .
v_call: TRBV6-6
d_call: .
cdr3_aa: CASSYSGDTQPQHF
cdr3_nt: TGTGCCAGCAGTTACTCTGGGGACACTCAGCCCCAGCATTTT

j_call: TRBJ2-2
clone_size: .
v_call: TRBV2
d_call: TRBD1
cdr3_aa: CASSVGGQGGTGELFF
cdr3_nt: TGTGCCAGCAGTGTTGGGGGACAGGGCGGCACCGGGGAGCTGTTTTTT

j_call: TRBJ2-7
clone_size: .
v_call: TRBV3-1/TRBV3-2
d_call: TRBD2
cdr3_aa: CASSQDPAAGGPKSYEQYF
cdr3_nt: TGTGCCAGCAGCCAAGATCCGGCCGCGGGAGGGCCTAAGTCCTACGAGCAGTACTTC